This TCR beta chain was sequenced in a study of CD8 T cells in acute hepatitis C reinfection. The study, taken as a whole, reports: TRBV04 and TRBV06 were preferentially used in all groups, not explained by naive pool overrepresentation.

The germline CDR1 and CDR2 sequences are SNHLY and FYNNEI. The CDR3 loop spans 14 amino acids. V lost 5 bases and J lost 6; bases outside the gene matches: 6. The time point denotes: naive CD8 control sorted from an acute-time-point sample. A positive HCV RNA or antibody test following a negative test within 24 weeks defined acute primary infection. Points on this clone: Its cognate antigen is unknown.

Sequenced by immunoSEQ multiplex PCR; TCRdb stores in-frame clones only, minus some. The sample carries 38,000 or so clones, just under 90% recorded once. Sequencing input: naive CD8+ T cells from PBMCs. This clonotype originated in a young man with chronic hepatitis C. The V gene is TRBV2, the J gene TRBJ2-3, with 9 bases that match TRBD1. The CDR3 spells CASSPTGGSDTQYF. The CDR3 nucleotides are TGTGCCAGCAGTCCGACAGGGGGTTCGGATACGCAGTATTTT.